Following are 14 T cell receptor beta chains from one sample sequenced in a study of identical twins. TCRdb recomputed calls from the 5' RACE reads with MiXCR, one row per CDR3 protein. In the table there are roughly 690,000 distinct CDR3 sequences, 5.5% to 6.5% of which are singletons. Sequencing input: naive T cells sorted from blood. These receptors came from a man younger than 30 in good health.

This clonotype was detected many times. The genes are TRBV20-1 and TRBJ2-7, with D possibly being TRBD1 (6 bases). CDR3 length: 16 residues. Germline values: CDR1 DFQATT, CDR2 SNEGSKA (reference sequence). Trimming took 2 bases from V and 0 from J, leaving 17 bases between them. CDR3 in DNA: TGCAGTGCTAGACAGGACGTAGGGGGTATCTCCTACGAGCAGTACTTC. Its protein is CSARQDVGGISYEQYF.

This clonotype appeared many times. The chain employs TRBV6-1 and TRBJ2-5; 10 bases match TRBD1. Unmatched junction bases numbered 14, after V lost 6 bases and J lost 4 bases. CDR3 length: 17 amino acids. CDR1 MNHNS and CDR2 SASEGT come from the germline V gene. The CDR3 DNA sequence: TGTGCCAGCAGGTCCGGGACAGGGGATGGAATAAGAGAGACCCAGTACTTC. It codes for CASRSGTGDGIRETQYF.

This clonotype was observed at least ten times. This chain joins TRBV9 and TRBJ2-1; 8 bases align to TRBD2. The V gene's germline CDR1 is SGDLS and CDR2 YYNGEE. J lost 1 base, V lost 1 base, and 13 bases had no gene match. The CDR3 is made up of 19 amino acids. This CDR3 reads CASSVRAGGIDGSYNEQFF. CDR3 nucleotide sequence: TGTGCCAGCAGCGTACGGGCGGGAGGTATCGATGGTTCCTACAATGAGCAGTTCTTC.

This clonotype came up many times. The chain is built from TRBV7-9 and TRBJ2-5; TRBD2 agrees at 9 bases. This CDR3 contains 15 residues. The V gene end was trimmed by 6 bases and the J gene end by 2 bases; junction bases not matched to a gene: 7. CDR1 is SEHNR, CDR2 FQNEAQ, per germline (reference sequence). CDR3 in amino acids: CASSYGTSSQETQYF. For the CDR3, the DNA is TGTGCCAGCAGTTACGGGACTAGCAGTCAAGAGACCCAGTACTTC.

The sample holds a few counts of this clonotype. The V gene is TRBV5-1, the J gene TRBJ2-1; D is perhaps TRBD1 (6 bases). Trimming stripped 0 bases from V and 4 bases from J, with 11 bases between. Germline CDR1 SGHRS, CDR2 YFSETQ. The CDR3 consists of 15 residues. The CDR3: CASSLAKGGYNEQFF. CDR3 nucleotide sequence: TGCGCCAGCAGCTTGGCCAAAGGGGGATACAATGAGCAGTTCTTC.

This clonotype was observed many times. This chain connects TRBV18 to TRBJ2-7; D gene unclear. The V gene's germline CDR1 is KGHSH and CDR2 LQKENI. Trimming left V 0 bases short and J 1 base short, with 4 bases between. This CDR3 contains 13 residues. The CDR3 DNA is TGTGCCAGCTCACCACCGGGGTCCTACGAGCAGTACGTC. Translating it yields CASSPPGSYEQYV.

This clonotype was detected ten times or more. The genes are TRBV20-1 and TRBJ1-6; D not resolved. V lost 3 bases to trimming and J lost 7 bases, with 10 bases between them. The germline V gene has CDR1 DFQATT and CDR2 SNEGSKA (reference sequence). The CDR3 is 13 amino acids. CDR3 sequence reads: CSASPGSNSPLHF. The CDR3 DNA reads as TGCAGTGCTAGCCCCGGCAGCAATTCACCCCTCCACTTT.

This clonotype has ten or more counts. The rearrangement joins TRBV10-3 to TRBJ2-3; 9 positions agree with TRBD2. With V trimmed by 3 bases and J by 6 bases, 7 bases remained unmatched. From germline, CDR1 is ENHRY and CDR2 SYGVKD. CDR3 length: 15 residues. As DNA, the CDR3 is TGTGCCATCAGTGAAGCGGGAGGCCCGACCGATACGCAGTATTTT. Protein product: CAISEAGGPTDTQYF.

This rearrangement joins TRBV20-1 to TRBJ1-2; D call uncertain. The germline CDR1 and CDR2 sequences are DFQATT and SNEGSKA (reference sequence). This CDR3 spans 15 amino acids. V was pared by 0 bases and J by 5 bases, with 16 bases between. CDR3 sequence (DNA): TGCAGTGCTAGAGATGAGTCCAGTTCCCCGTATGGCTACACCTTC. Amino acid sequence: CSARDESSSPYGYTF.

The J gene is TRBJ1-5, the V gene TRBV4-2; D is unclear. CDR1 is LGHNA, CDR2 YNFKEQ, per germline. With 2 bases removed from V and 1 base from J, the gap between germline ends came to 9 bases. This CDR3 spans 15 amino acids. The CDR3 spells CASSQTLESNQPQHF. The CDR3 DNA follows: TGTGCCAGCAGCCAAACCTTGGAGAGCAATCAGCCCCAGCATTTT.

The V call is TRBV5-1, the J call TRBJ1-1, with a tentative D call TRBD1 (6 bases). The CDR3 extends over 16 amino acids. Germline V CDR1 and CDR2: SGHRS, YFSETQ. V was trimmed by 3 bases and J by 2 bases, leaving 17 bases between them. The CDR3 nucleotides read TGCGCCAGCAGCTCACCTACCGGGACACTAAACACTGAAGCTTTCTTT. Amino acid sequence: CASSSPTGTLNTEAFF.

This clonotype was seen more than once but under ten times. CDR3 DNA sequence: TGTGCCATCAGTCGGGACTTAAGGGAGACCCAGTACTTC. Translation: CAISRDLRETQYF. The chain recombines TRBV10-3 with TRBJ2-5, with a tentative D call TRBD2 (6 bases). Per germline, CDR1 ENHRY and CDR2 SYGVKD. The V gene lost 5 bases and the J gene lost 5 bases, with 12 bases spanning the gap. The CDR3 runs to 13 residues.

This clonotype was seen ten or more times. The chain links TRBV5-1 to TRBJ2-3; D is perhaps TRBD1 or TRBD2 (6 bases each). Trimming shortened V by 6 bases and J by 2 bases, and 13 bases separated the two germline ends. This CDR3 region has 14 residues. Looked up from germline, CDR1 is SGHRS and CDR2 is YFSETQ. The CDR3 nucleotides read TGCGCCAGCACGCCGGGGGCAATCACAGATACGCAGTATTTT. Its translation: CASTPGAITDTQYF.

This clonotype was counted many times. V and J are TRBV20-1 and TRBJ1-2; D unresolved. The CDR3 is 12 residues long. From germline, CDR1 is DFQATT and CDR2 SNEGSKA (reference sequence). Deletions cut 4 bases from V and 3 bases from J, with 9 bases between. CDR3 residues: CSANSPDYGYTF. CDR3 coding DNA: TGCAGTGCTAACTCACCCGACTATGGCTACACCTTC.